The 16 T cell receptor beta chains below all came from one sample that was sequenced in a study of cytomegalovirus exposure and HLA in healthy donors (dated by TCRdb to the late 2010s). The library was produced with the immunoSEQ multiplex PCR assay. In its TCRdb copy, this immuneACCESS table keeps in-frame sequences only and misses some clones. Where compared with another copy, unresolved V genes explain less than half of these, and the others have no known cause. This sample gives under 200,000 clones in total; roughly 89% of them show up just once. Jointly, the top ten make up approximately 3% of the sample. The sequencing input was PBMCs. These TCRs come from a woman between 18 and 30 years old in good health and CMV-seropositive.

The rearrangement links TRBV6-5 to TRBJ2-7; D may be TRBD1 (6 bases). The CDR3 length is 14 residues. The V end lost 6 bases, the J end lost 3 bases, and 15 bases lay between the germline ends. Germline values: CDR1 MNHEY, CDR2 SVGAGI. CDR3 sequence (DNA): TGTGCCAGCAGACCCAGGGGATCGTACTACGAGCAGTACTTC. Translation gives CASRPRGSYYEQYF.

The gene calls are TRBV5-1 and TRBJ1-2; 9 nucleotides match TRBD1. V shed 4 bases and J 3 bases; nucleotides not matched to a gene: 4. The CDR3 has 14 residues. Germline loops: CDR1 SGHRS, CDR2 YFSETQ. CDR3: CASSMDRGDYGYTF. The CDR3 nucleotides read TGCGCCAGCAGCATGGACAGGGGCGACTATGGCTACACCTTC.

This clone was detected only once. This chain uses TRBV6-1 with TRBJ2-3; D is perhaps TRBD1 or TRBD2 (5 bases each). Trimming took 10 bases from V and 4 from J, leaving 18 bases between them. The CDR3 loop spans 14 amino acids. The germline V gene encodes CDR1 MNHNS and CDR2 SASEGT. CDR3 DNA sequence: TGTGCCATCAGAGGGGTTACTTTAGCAGATACGCAGTATTTT. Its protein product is CAIRGVTLADTQYF.

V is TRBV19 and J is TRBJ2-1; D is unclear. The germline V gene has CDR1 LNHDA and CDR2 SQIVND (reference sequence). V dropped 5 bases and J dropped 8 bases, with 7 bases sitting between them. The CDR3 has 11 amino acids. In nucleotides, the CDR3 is TGTGCCAGTAGTCCCGGTTATGAGCAGTTCTTC. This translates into CASSPGYEQFF.

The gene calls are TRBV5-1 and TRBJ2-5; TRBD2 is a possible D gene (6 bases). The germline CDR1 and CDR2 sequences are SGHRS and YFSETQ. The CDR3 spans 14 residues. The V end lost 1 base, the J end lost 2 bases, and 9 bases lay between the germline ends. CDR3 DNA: TGCGCCAGCAGCTTGTGGGGAGGTCAAGAGACCCAGTACTTC. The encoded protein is CASSLWGGQETQYF.

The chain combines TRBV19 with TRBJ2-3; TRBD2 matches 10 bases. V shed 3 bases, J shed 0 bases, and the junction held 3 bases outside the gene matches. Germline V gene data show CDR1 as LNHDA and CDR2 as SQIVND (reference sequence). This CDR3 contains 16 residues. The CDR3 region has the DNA TGTGCCAGTAGTATCTTTAGCGGGGGGAGCACAGATACGCAGTATTTT. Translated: CASSIFSGGSTDTQYF. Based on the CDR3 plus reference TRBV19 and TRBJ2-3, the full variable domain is DGGITQSPKYLFRKEGQNVTLSCEQNLNHDAMYWYRQDPGQGLRLIYYSQIVNDFQKGDIAEGYSVSREKKESFPLTVTSAQKNPTAFYLCASSIFSGGSTDTQYFGPGTRLTVL.

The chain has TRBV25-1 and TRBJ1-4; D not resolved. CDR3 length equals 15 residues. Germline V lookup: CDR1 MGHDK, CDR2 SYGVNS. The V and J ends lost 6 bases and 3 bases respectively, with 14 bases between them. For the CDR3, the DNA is TGTGCCAGCAGCATCCCCGAGTGGTCTAATGAAAAACTGTTTTTT. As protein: CASSIPEWSNEKLFF.

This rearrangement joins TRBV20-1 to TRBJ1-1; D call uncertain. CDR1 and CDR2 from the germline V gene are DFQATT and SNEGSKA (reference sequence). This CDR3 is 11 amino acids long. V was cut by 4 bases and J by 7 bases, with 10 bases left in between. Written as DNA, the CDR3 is TGCAGTGCTAAAAGGACTGGTGAAGCTTTCTTT. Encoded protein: CSAKRTGEAFF.

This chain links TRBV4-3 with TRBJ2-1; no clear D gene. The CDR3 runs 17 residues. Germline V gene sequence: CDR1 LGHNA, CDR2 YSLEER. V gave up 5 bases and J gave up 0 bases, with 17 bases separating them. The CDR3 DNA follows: TGCGCCAGCAGCGCCGCGACCCGAGGATCCTCCTACAATGAGCAGTTCTTC. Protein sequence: CASSAATRGSSYNEQFF.

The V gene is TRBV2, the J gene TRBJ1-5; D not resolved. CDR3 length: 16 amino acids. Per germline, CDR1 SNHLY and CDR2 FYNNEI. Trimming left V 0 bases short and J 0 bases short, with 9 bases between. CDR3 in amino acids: CASSEAPPYSNQPQHF. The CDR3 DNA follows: TGTGCCAGCAGTGAAGCGCCGCCCTATAGCAATCAGCCCCAGCATTTT. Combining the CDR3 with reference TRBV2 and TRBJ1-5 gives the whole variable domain EPEVTQTPSHQVTQMGQEVILRCVPISNHLYFYWYRQILGQKVEFLVSFYNNEISEKSEIFDDQFSVERPDGSNFTLKIRSTKLEDSAMYFCASSEAPPYSNQPQHFGDGTRLSIL.

Here the CDR3 DNA reads TGTGCCAGCAGGCAGGGACATCAAGAGACCCAGTACTTC. This codes for CASRQGHQETQYF. V is TRBV7-9 and J is TRBJ2-5, with a tentative D call TRBD1 (6 bases). Germline V gene sequence: CDR1 SEHNR, CDR2 FQNEAQ (reference sequence). The CDR3 spans 13 residues. Trimming left V 6 bases short and J 2 bases short, with 10 bases between.

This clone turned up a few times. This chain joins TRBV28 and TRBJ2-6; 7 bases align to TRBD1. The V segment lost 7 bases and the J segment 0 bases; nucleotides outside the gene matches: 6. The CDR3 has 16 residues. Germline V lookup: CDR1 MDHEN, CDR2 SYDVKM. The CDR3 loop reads CASNRGHSSGANVLTF. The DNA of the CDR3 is TGTGCCAGCAATAGGGGGCATAGCTCTGGGGCCAACGTCCTGACTTTC.

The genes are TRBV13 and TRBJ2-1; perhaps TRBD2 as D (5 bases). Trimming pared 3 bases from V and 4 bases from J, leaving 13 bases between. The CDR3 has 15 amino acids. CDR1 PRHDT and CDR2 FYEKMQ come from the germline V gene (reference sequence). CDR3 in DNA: TGTGCCAGCAGCTTCGGGAACACACCTTACAATGAGCAGTTCTTC. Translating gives CASSFGNTPYNEQFF.

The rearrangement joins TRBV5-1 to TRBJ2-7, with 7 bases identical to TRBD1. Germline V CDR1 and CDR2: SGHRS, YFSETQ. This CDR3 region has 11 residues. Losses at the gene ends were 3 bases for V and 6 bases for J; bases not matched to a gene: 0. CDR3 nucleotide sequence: TGCGCCAGCAGCTCAGGGGGCGAGCAGTACTTC. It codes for CASSSGGEQYF.

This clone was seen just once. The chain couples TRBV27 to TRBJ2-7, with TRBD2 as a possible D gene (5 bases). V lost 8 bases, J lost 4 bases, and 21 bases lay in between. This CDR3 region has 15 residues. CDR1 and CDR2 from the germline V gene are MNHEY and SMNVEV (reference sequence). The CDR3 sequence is CASSSLPSGEYEQYF. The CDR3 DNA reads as TGTGCCAGCTCCTCCCTTCCCAGCGGAGAGTACGAGCAGTACTTC.

CDR3 nucleotides: TGTGCCAGCAGCTTATCCTCCTACTACGAGCAGTACTTC. It yields the protein CASSLSSYYEQYF. The chain employs TRBV7-9 and TRBJ2-7, with D uncertain. The germline V gene has CDR1 SEHNR and CDR2 FQNEAQ (reference sequence). Between the trimmed V and J ends, which lost 2 bases and 3 bases, there was a span of 8 bases. The length of the CDR3 is 13 residues.